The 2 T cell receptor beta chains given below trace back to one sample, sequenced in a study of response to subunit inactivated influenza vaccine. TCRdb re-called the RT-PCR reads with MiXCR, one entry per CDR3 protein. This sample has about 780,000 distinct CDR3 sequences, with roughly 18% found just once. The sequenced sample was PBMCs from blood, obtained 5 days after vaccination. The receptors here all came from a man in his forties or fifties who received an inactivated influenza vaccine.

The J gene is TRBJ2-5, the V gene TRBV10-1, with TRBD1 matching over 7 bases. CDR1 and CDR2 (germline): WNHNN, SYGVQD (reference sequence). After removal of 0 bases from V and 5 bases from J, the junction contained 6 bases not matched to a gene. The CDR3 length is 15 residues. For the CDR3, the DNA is TGCGCCAGCAGTGAGTCCCCGGCCAGGGGGGAGACCCAGTACTTC. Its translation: CASSESPARGETQYF.

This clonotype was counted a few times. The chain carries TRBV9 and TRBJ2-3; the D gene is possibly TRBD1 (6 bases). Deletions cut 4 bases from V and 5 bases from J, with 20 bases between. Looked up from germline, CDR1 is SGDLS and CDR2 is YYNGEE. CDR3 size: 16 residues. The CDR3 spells CASSTPGTIGKDTQYF. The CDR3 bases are TGTGCCAGCAGCACGCCGGGGACAATAGGCAAAGATACGCAGTATTTT.